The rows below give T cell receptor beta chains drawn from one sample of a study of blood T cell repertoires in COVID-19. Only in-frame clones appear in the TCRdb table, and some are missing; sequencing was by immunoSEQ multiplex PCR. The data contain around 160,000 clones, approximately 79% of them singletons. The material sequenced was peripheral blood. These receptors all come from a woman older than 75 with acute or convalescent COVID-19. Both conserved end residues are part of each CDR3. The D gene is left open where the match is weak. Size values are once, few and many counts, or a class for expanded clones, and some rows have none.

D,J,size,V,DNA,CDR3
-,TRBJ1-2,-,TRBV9,TGTGCCAGCAGCGCCTCAGGGAATGGCTACACCTTC,CASSASGNGYTF
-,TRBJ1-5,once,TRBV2,TGTGCCAGCAGTGAAAAAGCGAATAGCAATCAGCCCCAGCATTTT,CASSEKANSNQPQHF
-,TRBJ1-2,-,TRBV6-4,TGTGCCAGCAGTGACTCGGTTTCGGGGATTGGCTACACCTTC,CASSDSVSGIGYTF
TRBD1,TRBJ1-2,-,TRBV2,TGTGCCAGCAGTGAGACCGGGACAGAGAATGGCTACACCTTC,CASSETGTENGYTF
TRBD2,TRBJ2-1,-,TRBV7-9,TGTGCCAGCAGCTTATCTACGGGACTAGCGGCCAATGAGCAGTTCTTC,CASSLSTGLAANEQFF
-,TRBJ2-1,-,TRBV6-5,TGTGCCACCAGGGCTAGCGCAGACAATGAGCAGTTCTTC,CATRASADNEQFF
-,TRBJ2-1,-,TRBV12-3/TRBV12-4,TGTGCCAGCAGTCAGATGAACAATGAGCAGTTCTTC,CASSQMNNEQFF
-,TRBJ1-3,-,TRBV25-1,TGTGCCAGCAGTGAATTAGATCCGCCGCTCCGAATCGGAGACACCATATATTTT,CASSELDPPLRIGDTIYF
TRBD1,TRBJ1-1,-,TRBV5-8,TGTGCCAGCAGCTCCCCCGGGACAGTCAATTTAGGCACTGAAGCTTTCTTT,CASSSPGTVNLGTEAFF
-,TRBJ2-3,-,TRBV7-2,TGTGCCAGCAGCCCCGCTAGCGTCCCAGATACGCAGTATTTT,CASSPASVPDTQYF
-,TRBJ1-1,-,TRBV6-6,TGTGCCAGCAGTTCCCCGACAGGCCATGAAGCTTTCTTT,CASSSPTGHEAFF
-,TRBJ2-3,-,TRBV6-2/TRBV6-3,TGTGCCAGCAGTTACCTAAAGTCGCGGGGTATACAGTATTTT,CASSYLKSRGIQYF
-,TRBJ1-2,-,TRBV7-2,TGTGCCAGCAGCTCCAATGCGGCTAACTATGGCTACACCTTC,CASSSNAANYGYTF
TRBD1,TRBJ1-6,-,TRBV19,TGTGCCAGTACTTTACAGGGGAACACCAATAATTCACCCCTCCACTTT,CASTLQGNTNNSPLHF
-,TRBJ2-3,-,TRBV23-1,TGCGCCAGCCAGGACAGCTACCCGAGCACAGATACGCAGTATTTT,CASQDSYPSTDTQYF
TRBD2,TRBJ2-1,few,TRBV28,TGTGCCAGCAGCCCCCCGGGACTAGCGGACAATGAGCAGTTCTTC,CASSPPGLADNEQFF
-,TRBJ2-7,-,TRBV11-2,TGTGCCAGCAGCTTCCTAGCTGAGGGCTACGAGCAGTACTTC,CASSFLAEGYEQYF
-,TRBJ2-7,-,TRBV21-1,TGTGCCAGCAGCCGACGGGACAGGTTCTACGAGCAGTACTTC,CASSRRDRFYEQYF
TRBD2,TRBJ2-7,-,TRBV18,TGTGCCAGCTCACCACTGACGGGGCGGGGGAGCTCCTACGAGCAGTACTTC,CASSPLTGRGSSYEQYF
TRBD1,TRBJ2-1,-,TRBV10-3,TGTGCCATCACCGAAGGGACAGACTACAATGAGCAGTTCTTC,CAITEGTDYNEQFF
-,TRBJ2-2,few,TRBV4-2,TGTGCCAGCAGCCAAGAAAAAGCTAACCCCACCGGGGAGCTGTTTTTT,CASSQEKANPTGELFF
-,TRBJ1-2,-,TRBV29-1,TGCAGCGTTGACCTTACAGGGTTGGAGGATGGCTACACCTTC,CSVDLTGLEDGYTF
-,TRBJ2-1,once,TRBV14,TGTGCCAGCAGCCAAGTAAGGGGTAATGAGCAGTTCTTC,CASSQVRGNEQFF
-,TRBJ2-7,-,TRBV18,TGTGCCAGCTCACCCCCTAACCCCTACGAGCAGTACTTC,CASSPPNPYEQYF
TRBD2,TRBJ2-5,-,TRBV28,TGTGCCAGCAGGACCGGGACTAGGCCCTCGGAGACCCAGTACTTC,CASRTGTRPSETQYF
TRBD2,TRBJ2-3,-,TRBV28,TGTGCCAGCAGTTTCTTTGGGGGGGGAGGCCTCGATACGCAGTATTTT,CASSFFGGGGLDTQYF
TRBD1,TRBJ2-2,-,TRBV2,TGTGCCAGCAGTCTGGACAGGGGGGGAACCGGGGAGCTGTTTTTT,CASSLDRGGTGELFF
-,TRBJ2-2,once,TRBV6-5,TGTGCCAGCAGGCAGGGAATGAACACCGGGGAGCTGTTTTTT,CASRQGMNTGELFF
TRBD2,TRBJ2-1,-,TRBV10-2,TGCGCCAGCAGTGAACAGCGGGGGGGCTCCTACAATGAGCAGTTCTTC,CASSEQRGGSYNEQFF
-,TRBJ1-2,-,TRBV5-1,TGCGCCAGCAGCTTGGGGCGGAACTATGGCTACACCTTC,CASSLGRNYGYTF
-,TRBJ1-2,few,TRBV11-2,TGTGCCAGCAGCTTATTCGGACAGTCGTCCGGCTACACCTTC,CASSLFGQSSGYTF
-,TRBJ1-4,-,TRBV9,TGTGCCAGCAGCGGACACACAGGGAATGAAAAACTGTTTTTT,CASSGHTGNEKLFF
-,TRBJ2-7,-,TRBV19,TGTGCCAGTAGTGGGGGAGGCACCCGCTCCTACGAGCAGTACTTC,CASSGGGTRSYEQYF
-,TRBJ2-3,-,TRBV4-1,TGCGCCAGCAGCCAGGGTACTAGTTGGGGCACAGATACGCAGTATTTT,CASSQGTSWGTDTQYF
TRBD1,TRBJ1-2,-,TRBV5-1,TGCGCCAGCAGCGGGACAGGGAGCTATGGCTACACCTTC,CASSGTGSYGYTF
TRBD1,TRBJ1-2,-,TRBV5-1,TGCGCCAGCAGCGCCGAGACAGGGGGCGCTCGCTATGGCTACACCTTC,CASSAETGGARYGYTF
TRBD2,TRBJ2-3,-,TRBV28,TGTGCCAGCAGTCGCGGGGGGAGCACAGATACGCAGTATTTT,CASSRGGSTDTQYF
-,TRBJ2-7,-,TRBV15,TGTGCCACCAGCAGAGATCAGGGGGGCTACGAGCAGTACTTC,CATSRDQGGYEQYF
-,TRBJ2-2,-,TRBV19,TGTGCCAGTAGTATAGCCGCGCAACCTCCCGGGGAGCTGTTTTTT,CASSIAAQPPGELFF
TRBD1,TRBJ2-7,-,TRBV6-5,TGTGCCAGCGCTCAGGGGGTAGGCACTTACGAGCAGTACTTC,CASAQGVGTYEQYF
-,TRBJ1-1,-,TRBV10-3,TGTGCCATCAGTGGACAGACTAACACTGAAGCTTTCTTT,CAISGQTNTEAFF
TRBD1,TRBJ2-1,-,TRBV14,TGTGCCAGCAGCCCAGGAACAGGGGTAAGAGATGAGCAGTTCTTC,CASSPGTGVRDEQFF
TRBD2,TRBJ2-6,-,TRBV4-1,TGCGCCAGCAGCCGGGAGGGGCTCCCTGGGGCCAACGTCCTGACTTTC,CASSREGLPGANVLTF
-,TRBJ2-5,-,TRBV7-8,TGTGCCAGCAGCCCTACGGGAGTCTCCCCCGACTTC,CASSPTGVSPDF
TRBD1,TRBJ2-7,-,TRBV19,TGTGCCAGTAGTATGGGGGACAGCTACGAGCAGTACTTC,CASSMGDSYEQYF
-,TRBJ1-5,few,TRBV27,TGTGCCAGCAGTTTATCGTTGTATGGCAATCAGCCCCAGCATTTT,CASSLSLYGNQPQHF
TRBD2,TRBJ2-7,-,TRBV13,TGTGCCAGCAGCTCTAGCGGGGTGACCTCCTACGAGCAGTACTTC,CASSSSGVTSYEQYF
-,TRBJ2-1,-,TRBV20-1,TGCAGTGCTAGTCCGGACAACAATGAGCAGTTCTTC,CSASPDNNEQFF
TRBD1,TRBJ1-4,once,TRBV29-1,TGCAGCGTTACCTCCGGGACAGTTAATGAAAAACTGTTTTTT,CSVTSGTVNEKLFF
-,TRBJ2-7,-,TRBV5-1,TGCGCCAGCAGCTTGGTATCGGGGGTTGGGGAGCAGTACTTC,CASSLVSGVGEQYF
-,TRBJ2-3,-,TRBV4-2,TGTGCCAGCAGCCAGGGACAAGCGACTACGCAGTATTTT,CASSQGQATTQYF